These 32 T cell receptor beta chains came from one sample sequenced in a study of T-cell memory formation after mild COVID-19. TCRdb called the 5' RACE reads again in MiXCR, with one record for every CDR3 protein. The table records hundreds of thousands of distinct CDR3 sequences, around 27% of them present only once. The sample taken for sequencing was PBMCs or a T cell subset sorted from them (not recorded which). The origin of the receptors is an adult woman who had mild COVID-19 (a few samples of this study predate the infection). Cell type and time point are not known.

This clonotype was seen more than once but under ten times. The V and J genes are TRBV5-1 and TRBJ2-7; D is perhaps TRBD2 (5 bases). Germline CDR1 and CDR2: SGHRS and YFSETQ. V lost 3 bases, J lost 6 bases, and 13 bases lay in between. The CDR3 extends over 13 amino acids. In nucleotides, the CDR3 is TGCGCCAGCAGCTCCCGGGAACCGTCCGAGCAGTACTTC. Its translation is CASSSREPSEQYF.

CDR3 protein: CASSSQTEANEQFF. The CDR3 nucleotides read TGTGCCAGCAGCTCACAGACGGAGGCCAATGAGCAGTTCTTC. The chain is built from TRBV9 and TRBJ2-1, with TRBD2 as a possible D gene (5 bases). CDR3 length: 14 residues. V lost 4 bases, J lost 6 bases, and 14 bases lay in between. In germline, CDR1 is SGDLS, CDR2 YYNGEE. The full variable domain, its missing parts supplied by reference TRBV9 and TRBJ2-1, is DSGVTQTPKHLITATGQRVTLRCSPRSGDLSVYWYQQSLDQGLQFLIQYYNGEERAKGNILERFSAQQFPDLHSELNLSSLELGDSALYFCASSSQTEANEQFFGPGTRLTVL.

The chain recombines TRBV4-2 with TRBJ2-1; TRBD1 agrees at 7 bases. V dropped 1 base and J dropped 6; count of bases not matched to a gene: 9. Germline values: CDR1 LGHNA, CDR2 YNFKEQ. This CDR3 contains 16 residues. CDR3 sequence (DNA): TGTGCCAGCAGCCAAGGATCCCTCAGGGGGACCAATGAGCAGTTCTTC. Protein product: CASSQGSLRGTNEQFF.

V gene TRBV5-1 combines with J gene TRBJ1-6; D not certain. The CDR3 runs to 13 residues. Germline values: CDR1 SGHRS, CDR2 YFSETQ. Between the trimmed V and J ends, which lost 2 bases and 1 base, there was a span of 1 base. The CDR3 loop reads CASSLSYNSPLHF. CDR3 nucleotide sequence: TGCGCCAGCAGCTTATCCTATAATTCACCCCTCCACTTT.

The genes are TRBV7-2 and TRBJ2-7, with 11 bases lining up with TRBD1. There are 14 residues in the CDR3. Trimming took 5 bases from V and 7 from J; bases not matched to a gene: 7. Germline V CDR1 and CDR2: SGHTA, FQGNSA. CDR3: CASSIGTGGMEQYF. CDR3 coding DNA: TGTGCCAGCAGCATCGGGACAGGGGGTATGGAGCAGTACTTC. Filled out from reference TRBV7-2 and TRBJ2-7, the complete variable domain reads GAGVSQSPSNKVTEKGKDVELRCDPISGHTALYWYRQSLGQGLEFLIYFQGNSAPDKSGLPSDRFSAERTGGSVSTLTIQRTQQEDSAVYLCASSIGTGGMEQYFGPGTRLTVT.

This clonotype has only a few counts. The V call is TRBV3-1, the J call TRBJ1-2, with a tentative D call TRBD1 (5 bases). In germline, CDR1 is LGHDT, CDR2 YNNKEL (reference sequence). This CDR3 region has 12 residues. Trimming took off 7 bases at V and 2 bases at J, with 8 bases between the two ends. DNA for the CDR3: TGTGCCAGCAACCAGGGAAACTATGGCTACACCTTC. Translating gives CASNQGNYGYTF.

The rearrangement joins TRBV20-1 to TRBJ2-3; the D gene is possibly TRBD2 (6 bases). The germline V gene encodes CDR1 DFQATT and CDR2 SNEGSKA (reference sequence). Trimming took 1 base from V and 6 from J, leaving 14 bases between them. The CDR3 covers 14 residues. The CDR3 DNA reads as TGCAGTGCTAGAGTCCCGGGACGGGAGGATACGCAGTATTTT. This codes for CSARVPGREDTQYF.

There are a few counts of this clonotype. The chain employs TRBV5-1 and TRBJ2-4; D unclear. Germline lookup yields CDR1 SGHRS and CDR2 YFSETQ. V lost 3 bases and J 2 bases, leaving 12 bases between the germline ends. The CDR3 has 15 amino acids. The CDR3: CASSSLTASKNIQYF. In nucleotides, the CDR3 is TGCGCCAGCAGCTCTCTCACAGCGTCCAAAAACATTCAGTACTTC.

This clonotype has a handful of counts. The chain recombines TRBV6-2 or TRBV6-3 with TRBJ2-1; D gene ambiguous. Trimming took 0 bases from V and 9 from J, leaving 12 bases between them. Germline CDR1 MNHEY, CDR2 SVGEGT. The CDR3 loop spans 14 amino acids. CDR3: CASSYSKLVPEQFF. The CDR3 nucleotides read TGTGCCAGCAGTTACTCGAAATTGGTCCCTGAGCAGTTCTTC.

This clonotype came up once. CDR3 sequence: CASSPRAGGPNEQFF. CDR3 nucleotides: TGTGCCAGCAGCCCCCGTGCGGGGGGGCCCAATGAGCAGTTCTTC. The V and J genes are TRBV2 and TRBJ2-1; 9 bases align to TRBD2. Looked up from germline, CDR1 is SNHLY and CDR2 is FYNNEI. The CDR3 totals 15 residues. V lost 6 bases to trimming and J lost 6 bases; unmatched junction nucleotides: 9.

This clonotype was picked up a small number of times. DNA for the CDR3: TGCAGTGAACTGATGATCGGGACAGGGGTCTATGGCTACACCTTC. This encodes CSELMIGTGVYGYTF. The V gene is TRBV20-1, the J gene TRBJ1-2, with 10 positions matching TRBD1. CDR3 length equals 15 residues. Trimming at V came to 7 bases and at J to 4 bases, leaving 12 bases not matched to a gene. The germline CDR1 and CDR2 sequences are DFQATT and SNEGSKA (reference sequence).

The chain links TRBV11-2 to TRBJ2-5; TRBD2 agrees at 9 bases. This CDR3 has 17 residues. The J segment lost 9 bases and the V segment lost 1 base, leaving 15 bases of the junction unmatched. Germline CDR1 is SGHAT and CDR2 is FQNNGV. Here the CDR3 DNA reads TGTGCCAGCAGCTTAGGAGGTCTAGCGGGGCCCCTTAGGGCCCAGTACTTC. It specifies CASSLGGLAGPLRAQYF.

This clonotype was picked up a small number of times. The chain carries TRBV29-1 and TRBJ2-7, with D unresolved. CDR3 length: 13 residues. Trimming took off 1 base at V and 1 base at J, with 8 bases between the two ends. CDR1 SQVTM and CDR2 ANQGSEA come from the germline V gene. CDR3 nucleotides: TGCAGCGTTGAAGGAAGGGTATCCTACGAGCAGTACTTC. Its protein product is CSVEGRVSYEQYF.

This clonotype turned up a few times. The chain links TRBV6-1 to TRBJ2-7; maybe TRBD1 (6 bases). The CDR3 consists of 16 residues. V was pared by 3 bases and J by 3 bases, with 18 bases between. Germline lookup yields CDR1 MNHNS and CDR2 SASEGT. CDR3 coding DNA: TGTGCCAGCAGTGACACACCGGGACACGATTACTACGAGCAGTACTTC. Protein: CASSDTPGHDYYEQYF.

The CDR3 DNA reads as TGTGCCAGCAGCTCTCCGGTGGGAGCGGGAGTAGAGACCCAGTACTTC. It yields the protein CASSSPVGAGVETQYF. The V and J genes are TRBV7-8 and TRBJ2-5; 8 bases match TRBD2. V trimming: 4 bases; J trimming: 4 bases; junction bases outside the gene matches: 11. Germline V CDR1 and CDR2: SGHVS, FQNEAQ. The CDR3 is 16 residues long.

The rearrangement uses TRBV18 and TRBJ2-7; possibly TRBD1 for D (6 bases). Trimming removed 2 bases from V and 5 bases from J, with 22 bases in between. The CDR3 length is 17 residues. Germline-derived CDR1 and CDR2 are KGHSH and LQKENI. CDR3 DNA sequence: TGTGCCAGCTCACCATCGCTAACTAGGGGGAGTGGCCACGAGCAGTACTTC. As protein: CASSPSLTRGSGHEQYF. The variable domain in full, completed from reference TRBV18 and TRBJ2-7, reads NAGVMQNPRHLVRRRGQEARLRCSPMKGHSHVYWYRQLPEEGLKFMVYLQKENIIDESGMPKERFSAEFPKEGPSILRIQQVVRGDSAAYFCASSPSLTRGSGHEQYFGPGTRLTVT.

The rearrangement uses TRBV29-1 and TRBJ2-1; 12 nucleotides line up with TRBD1. Germline assignment: CDR1 SQVTM and CDR2 ANQGSEA. Trimming at V came to 6 bases and at J to 8 bases, leaving 11 bases not matched to a gene. The CDR3 is made up of 15 amino acids. CDR3 sequence: CSVSPGQGAFDEQFF. The CDR3 region has the DNA TGCAGCGTATCTCCGGGACAGGGGGCTTTCGATGAGCAGTTCTTC.

The rearrangement joins TRBV10-3 to TRBJ2-1; 12 nucleotides align to TRBD2. V trimming: 5 bases; J trimming: 8 bases; junction bases outside the gene matches: 7. Germline V gene data show CDR1 as ENHRY and CDR2 as SYGVKD. There are 15 residues in the CDR3. The CDR3 is CAISPGTSGSDEQFF. In DNA form, the CDR3 reads TGTGCCATCAGTCCCGGGACTAGCGGGTCGGATGAGCAGTTCTTC.

This clonotype was seen a handful of times. The chain combines TRBV7-9 with TRBJ1-1; D uncertain. Per the germline V gene, CDR1 is SEHNR and CDR2 is FQNEAQ (reference sequence). The CDR3 consists of 14 residues. Trimming pared 0 bases from V and 2 bases from J, leaving 7 bases between. The chain's CDR3 is CASSLASFNTEAFF. CDR3 coding DNA: TGTGCCAGCAGCTTAGCGTCTTTCAACACTGAAGCTTTCTTT.

The CDR3 region has the DNA TGCAGCGTTCAAGCTAGCAATCAGCCCCAGCATTTT. Translating it yields CSVQASNQPQHF. The V call is TRBV29-1, the J call TRBJ1-5, with D uncertain. Germline values: CDR1 SQVTM, CDR2 ANQGSEA. The CDR3 totals 12 residues. V was cut by 5 bases and J by 0 bases, with 5 bases left in between.

A few counts support this clonotype. The chain couples TRBV7-9 to TRBJ2-7; D unresolved. The CDR3 totals 13 residues. Trimming took off 8 bases at V and 0 bases at J, with 11 bases between the two ends. Germline V gene lookup returns CDR1 SEHNR and CDR2 FQNEAQ (reference sequence). CDR3 loop: CASRPADSYEQYF. CDR3 DNA sequence: TGTGCCAGCCGCCCTGCAGACTCCTACGAGCAGTACTTC. The complete variable domain, with remaining parts taken from reference TRBV7-9 and TRBJ2-7, reads DTGVSQNPRHKITKRGQNVTFRCDPISEHNRLYWYRQTLGQGPEFLTYFQNEAQLEKSRLLSDRFSAERPKGSFSTLEIQRTEQGDSAMYLCASRPADSYEQYFGPGTRLTVT.

This chain links TRBV11-2 with TRBJ2-2; D is ambiguous. This CDR3 is built from 15 residues. Germline-derived CDR1 and CDR2 are SGHAT and FQNNGV. V was pared by 2 bases and J by 4 bases, with 11 bases between. The CDR3 is CASSLQGSFTGELFF. The CDR3 region has the DNA TGTGCCAGCAGCTTACAAGGCAGCTTCACCGGGGAGCTGTTTTTT.

This clonotype has a handful of counts. CDR3 in DNA: TGTGCCAGCAGTTTAGTGGGGTCAGGGGGCGTTTTCTTC. It yields the protein CASSLVGSGGVFF. The V and J genes are TRBV12-3 or TRBV12-4 and TRBJ2-1, with TRBD1 matching 8 bases. CDR3 length: 13 residues. The J segment lost 16 bases and the V segment lost 1 base, leaving 9 bases of the junction unmatched.

This clonotype was found a few times. The J gene is TRBJ1-6, the V gene TRBV6-5; D call uncertain. Germline-derived CDR1 and CDR2 are MNHEY and SVGAGI. There are 17 residues in the CDR3. V was trimmed by 1 base and J by 1 base, leaving 11 bases between them. In DNA, the CDR3 is TGTGCCAGCAGTTACTGGGGTTTAAGTTCCTATAATTCACCCCTCCACTTT. This gives the protein CASSYWGLSSYNSPLHF.

The V and J genes are TRBV9 and TRBJ2-7; D unresolved. CDR3 size: 14 residues. CDR1 is SGDLS, CDR2 YYNGEE, per germline. V gave up 3 bases and J gave up 2 bases, with 12 bases separating them. CDR3 in DNA: TGTGCCAGCAGCGCCGGACCCGAGGCCTACGAGCAGTACTTC. Its protein is CASSAGPEAYEQYF.

The V call is TRBV7-9, the J call TRBJ2-2, with a tentative D call TRBD1 (6 bases). Per germline, CDR1 SEHNR and CDR2 FQNEAQ (reference sequence). The V end lost 4 bases, the J end lost 1 base, and 13 bases lay between the germline ends. The CDR3 has 16 residues. Here the CDR3 DNA reads TGTGCCAGCAGCTCCCCCCCGACAGGGAACACCGGGGAGCTGTTTTTT. Protein: CASSSPPTGNTGELFF.

This clonotype came up a few times. The gene calls are TRBV15 and TRBJ2-2, with D possibly TRBD1 on 6 matching bases. Per germline, CDR1 LNHNV and CDR2 YYDKDF (reference sequence). This CDR3 is built from 13 residues. V gave up 8 bases and J gave up 7 bases, with 14 bases separating them. The DNA for the CDR3 is TGTGCCACCGCCGACAGGCTTAACGGGGAGCTGTTTTTT. This encodes CATADRLNGELFF.

The J gene is TRBJ1-2, the V gene TRBV20-1; 9 bases match TRBD1. The CDR3 is 14 amino acids. Unmatched junction bases numbered 10, after V lost 4 bases and J lost 7 bases. CDR1 and CDR2 (germline): DFQATT, SNEGSKA (reference sequence). The CDR3 DNA follows: TGCAGTGCTAAGTTTGACAGGGGGTTAGGTGGCTACACCTTC. The encoded protein is CSAKFDRGLGGYTF.

Only a few counts were recorded for this clonotype. The CDR3 region is CASSSGLGHTEAFF. In DNA, the CDR3 is TGTGCCAGCAGCTCGGGGTTGGGGCACACTGAAGCTTTCTTT. The chain couples TRBV7-2 to TRBJ1-1; TRBD1 might be the D (5 bases). This CDR3 region has 14 residues. Germline V lookup: CDR1 SGHTA, CDR2 FQGNSA. Trimming left V 4 bases short and J 3 bases short, with 12 bases between.

This chain uses TRBV20-1 with TRBJ2-3; D is tentatively TRBD1 or TRBD2 (5 bases each). The germline CDR1 and CDR2 sequences are DFQATT and SNEGSKA (reference sequence). V shed 1 base and J shed 3 bases, with 11 bases lying between them. The CDR3 has 14 amino acids. CDR3 sequence (DNA): TGCAGTGCTAGAGTTTCCGGGACGACAGATACGCAGTATTTT. It codes for CSARVSGTTDTQYF.

Note on this clonotype: With a much larger clone just one base away, this may be a read error. The chain employs TRBV6-4 and TRBJ2-3, with a weak D call TRBD2 (5 bases). From germline, CDR1 is MRHNA and CDR2 SNTAGT. The V gene lost 0 bases and the J gene lost 0 bases, with 7 bases spanning the gap. The length of the CDR3 is 15 residues. In DNA, the CDR3 is TGTGCCAGCAGTGACTCTGGCGGGAGCACAGATACGCAGTATTTT. This codes for CASSDSGGSTDTQYF.

This clonotype was recorded a few times. The rearrangement uses TRBV20-1 and TRBJ2-3, with 8 bases fitting TRBD2. Germline V gene data show CDR1 as DFQATT and CDR2 as SNEGSKA (reference sequence). The CDR3 runs to 19 residues. Losses at the gene ends were 0 bases for V and 4 bases for J; bases not matched to a gene: 18. The CDR3 DNA is TGCAGTGCTAGAGATAGCGGGCTAGCGGGTGGGGGATTATCAGATACGCAGTATTTT. Its protein product is CSARDSGLAGGGLSDTQYF.